The next 4 T cell receptor beta chains were all read from a single sample in a study of siplizumab effects on memory and regulatory T cells (dated by TCRdb to about 2019). The library relied on the immunoSEQ multiplex PCR assay. TCRdb took over this immuneACCESS table, retaining in-frame rearrangements with V and J assigned. Such tables are incomplete; in checked studies, under half of the missing clones stem from an unresolved V gene, and the remainder is unexplained. The sample includes about 110,000 clones, with 92% observed a single time. The ten largest clones take up about 0.75% of the sample. The sequenced material came from Tregs sorted from blood. The receptor source for this set is a human donor in good health.

Turning to this clone: In the same sample, other DNA sequences code for this CDR3. This sequence joins TRBV7-9 and TRBJ1-2; D may be TRBD1 (5 bases). Germline V gene lookup returns CDR1 SEHNR and CDR2 FQNEAQ (reference sequence). V lost 5 bases to trimming and J lost 6 bases, with 16 bases between them. CDR3 size: 14 residues. This chain's CDR3 is CASSTPGQTNGYTF. CDR3 bases: TGTGCCAGCAGCACCCCGGGGCAGACCAATGGCTACACCTTC.

This clone was seen a few times. This chain uses TRBV10-3 with TRBJ1-1; D is uncertain. The CDR3 sequence is 13 residues long. Trimming shortened V by 1 base and J by 0 bases, and 3 bases separated the two germline ends. Germline CDR1 and CDR2: ENHRY and SYGVKD. The CDR3 reads CAISEYLNTEAFF. CDR3 sequence (DNA): TGTGCCATCAGTGAGTACCTGAACACTGAAGCTTTCTTT.

This clone occurred once. This chain joins TRBV5-4 and TRBJ1-1; no clear D. The CDR3 contains 15 residues. V gave up 5 bases and J gave up 1 base, with 15 bases separating them. Germline V gives CDR1 SGHNT, CDR2 YYREEE (reference sequence). The CDR3 spells CASRPRGYGNTEAFF. The CDR3 DNA reads TGTGCCAGCAGGCCCCGGGGATACGGGAACACTGAAGCTTTCTTT.

V is TRBV19 and J is TRBJ1-2; a weak D match, TRBD1 (5 bases). Germline CDR1 LNHDA, CDR2 SQIVND (reference sequence). Trimming removed 6 bases from V and 4 bases from J, with 18 bases in between. This CDR3 region has 15 residues. The CDR3 here is CASSPGLGVSYGYTF. As DNA, the CDR3 is TGTGCCAGTAGCCCTGGCTTAGGGGTGAGCTATGGCTACACCTTC.